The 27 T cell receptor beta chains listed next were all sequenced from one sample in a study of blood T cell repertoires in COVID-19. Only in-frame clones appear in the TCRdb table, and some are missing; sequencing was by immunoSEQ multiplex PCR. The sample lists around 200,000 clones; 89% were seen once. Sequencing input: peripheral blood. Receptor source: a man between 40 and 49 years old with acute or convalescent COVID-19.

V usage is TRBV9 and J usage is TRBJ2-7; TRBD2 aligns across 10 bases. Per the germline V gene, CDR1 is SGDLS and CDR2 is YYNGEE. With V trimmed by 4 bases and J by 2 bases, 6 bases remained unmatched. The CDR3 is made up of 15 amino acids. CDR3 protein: CASSQRAGGTYEQYF. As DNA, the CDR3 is TGTGCCAGCAGCCAACGAGCGGGGGGGACCTACGAGCAGTACTTC.

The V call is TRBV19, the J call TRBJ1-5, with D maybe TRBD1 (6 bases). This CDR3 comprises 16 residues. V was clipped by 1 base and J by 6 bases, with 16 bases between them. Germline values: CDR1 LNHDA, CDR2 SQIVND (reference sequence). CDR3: CASSIGDAGVGQPQHF. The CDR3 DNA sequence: TGTGCCAGTAGTATAGGAGACGCAGGGGTCGGTCAGCCCCAGCATTTT.

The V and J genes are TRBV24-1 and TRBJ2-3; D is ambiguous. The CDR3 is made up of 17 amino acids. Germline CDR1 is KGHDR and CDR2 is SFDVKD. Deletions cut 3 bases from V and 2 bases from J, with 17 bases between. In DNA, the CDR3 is TGTGCCACCAGTGATCTTATGACAAATACGGACACAGATACGCAGTATTTT. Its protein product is CATSDLMTNTDTDTQYF.

The CDR3 sequence: CSASGGAGWPADTQYF. The CDR3 coding sequence is TGCAGTGCGAGTGGTGGAGCGGGGTGGCCAGCGGATACGCAGTATTTT. V and J are TRBV20-1 and TRBJ2-3, with 7 bases that match TRBD2. The CDR3 is 16 residues long. Trimming removed 6 bases from V and 6 bases from J; junction bases left unmatched: 18. CDR1 and CDR2 from the germline V gene are DFQATT and SNEGSKA (reference sequence).

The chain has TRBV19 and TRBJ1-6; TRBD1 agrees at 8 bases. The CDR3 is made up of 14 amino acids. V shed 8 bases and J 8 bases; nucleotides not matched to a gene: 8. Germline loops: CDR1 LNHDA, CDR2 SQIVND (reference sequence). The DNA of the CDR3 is TGTGCCAGTCAACGGCCGGGACAGGATTCACCCCTCCACTTT. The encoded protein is CASQRPGQDSPLHF.

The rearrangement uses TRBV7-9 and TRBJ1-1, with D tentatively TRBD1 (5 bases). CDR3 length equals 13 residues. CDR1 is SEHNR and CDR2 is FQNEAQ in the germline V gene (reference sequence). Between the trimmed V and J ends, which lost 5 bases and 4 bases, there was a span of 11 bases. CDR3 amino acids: CASSAFQGTEAFF. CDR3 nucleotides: TGTGCCAGCAGCGCCTTCCAGGGCACTGAAGCTTTCTTT.

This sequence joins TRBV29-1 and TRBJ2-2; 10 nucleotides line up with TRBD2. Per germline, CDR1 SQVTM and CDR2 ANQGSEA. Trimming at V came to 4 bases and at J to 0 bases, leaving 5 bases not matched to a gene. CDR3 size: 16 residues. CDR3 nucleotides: TGCAGCGTTGTGCAGCGGGGGGGCTCGAACACCGGGGAGCTGTTTTTT. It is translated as CSVVQRGGSNTGELFF.

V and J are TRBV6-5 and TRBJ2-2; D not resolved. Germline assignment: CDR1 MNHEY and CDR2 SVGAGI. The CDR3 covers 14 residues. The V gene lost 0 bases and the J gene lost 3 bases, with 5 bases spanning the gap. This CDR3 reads CASSYSSDTGELFF. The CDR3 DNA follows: TGTGCCAGCAGTTACTCCAGCGACACCGGGGAGCTGTTTTTT.

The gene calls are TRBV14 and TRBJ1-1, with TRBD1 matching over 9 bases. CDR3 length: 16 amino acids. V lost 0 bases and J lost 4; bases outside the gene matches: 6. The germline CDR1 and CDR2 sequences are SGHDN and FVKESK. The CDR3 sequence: CASSQDLYRGPTEAFF. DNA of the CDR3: TGTGCCAGCAGCCAAGATCTTTACAGGGGGCCCACTGAAGCTTTCTTT.

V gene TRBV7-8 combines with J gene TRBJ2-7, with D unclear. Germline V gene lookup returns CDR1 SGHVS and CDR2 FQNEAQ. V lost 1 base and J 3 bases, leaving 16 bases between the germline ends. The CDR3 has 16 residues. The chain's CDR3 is CASSLGLPTPIYEQYF. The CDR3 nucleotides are TGTGCCAGCAGCTTAGGCCTCCCTACCCCGATCTACGAGCAGTACTTC.

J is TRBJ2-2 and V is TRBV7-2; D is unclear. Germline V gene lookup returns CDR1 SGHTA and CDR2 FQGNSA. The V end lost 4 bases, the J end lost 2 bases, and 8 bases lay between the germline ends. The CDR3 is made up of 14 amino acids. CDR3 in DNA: TGTGCCAGCAGCTCCACTTACAACACCGGGGAGCTGTTTTTT. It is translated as CASSSTYNTGELFF. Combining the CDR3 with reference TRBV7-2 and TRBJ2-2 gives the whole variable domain GAGVSQSPSNKVTEKGKDVELRCDPISGHTALYWYRQSLGQGLEFLIYFQGNSAPDKSGLPSDRFSAERTGGSVSTLTIQRTQQEDSAVYLCASSSTYNTGELFFGEGSRLTVL.

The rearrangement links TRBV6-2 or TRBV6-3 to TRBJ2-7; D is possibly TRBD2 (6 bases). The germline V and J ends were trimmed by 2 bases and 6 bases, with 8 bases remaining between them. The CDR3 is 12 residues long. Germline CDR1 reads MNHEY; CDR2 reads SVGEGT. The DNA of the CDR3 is TGTGCCAGCAGTTACAGGGACTCCGAGCAGTACTTC. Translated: CASSYRDSEQYF.

CDR3 in amino acids: CASNTGGLAYEQYF. The CDR3 DNA reads TGTGCCAGCAACACCGGGGGACTTGCCTACGAGCAGTACTTC. The chain recombines TRBV3-1 (or the pseudogene TRBV3-2) with TRBJ2-7; possible D gene TRBD2, 6 bases. Between the trimmed V and J ends, which lost 7 bases and 2 bases, there was a span of 15 bases. Germline assignment: CDR1 LGHDT and CDR2 YNNKEL (reference sequence). The CDR3 is 14 residues long.

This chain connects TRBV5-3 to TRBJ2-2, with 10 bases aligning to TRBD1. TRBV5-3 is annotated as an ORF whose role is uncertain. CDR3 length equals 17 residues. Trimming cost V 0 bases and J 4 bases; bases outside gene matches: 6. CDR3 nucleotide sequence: TGTGCCAGAAGCTTGGGGATTCGACAGGGGGCCACCGGGGAGCTGTTTTTT. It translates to CARSLGIRQGATGELFF.

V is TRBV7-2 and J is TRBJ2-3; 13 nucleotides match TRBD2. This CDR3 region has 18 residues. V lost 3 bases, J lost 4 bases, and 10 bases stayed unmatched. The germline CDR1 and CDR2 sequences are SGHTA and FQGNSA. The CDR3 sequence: CASSLRTSGGIPADTQYF. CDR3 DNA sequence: TGTGCCAGCAGCTTGCGGACTAGCGGGGGAATTCCGGCAGATACGCAGTATTTT.

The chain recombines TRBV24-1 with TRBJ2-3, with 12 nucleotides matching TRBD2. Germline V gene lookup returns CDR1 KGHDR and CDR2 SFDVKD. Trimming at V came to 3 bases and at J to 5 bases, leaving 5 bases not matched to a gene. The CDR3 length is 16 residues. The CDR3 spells CATSDPSGGARDTQYF. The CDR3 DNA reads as TGTGCCACCAGTGATCCTAGCGGGGGGGCCAGAGATACGCAGTATTTT.

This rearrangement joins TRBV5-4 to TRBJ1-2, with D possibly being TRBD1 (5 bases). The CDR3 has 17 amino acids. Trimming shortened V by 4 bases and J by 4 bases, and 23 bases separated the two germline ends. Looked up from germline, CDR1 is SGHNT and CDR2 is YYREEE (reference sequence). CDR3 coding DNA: TGTGCCAGCAGCCTCGACAATCAGGGTACAGGTCGCTATGGCTACACCTTC. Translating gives CASSLDNQGTGRYGYTF.

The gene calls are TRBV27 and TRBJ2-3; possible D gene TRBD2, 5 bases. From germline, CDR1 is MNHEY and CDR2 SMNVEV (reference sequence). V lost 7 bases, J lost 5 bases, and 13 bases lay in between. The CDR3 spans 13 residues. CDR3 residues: CASTRPGEDTQYF. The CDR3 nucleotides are TGTGCCAGCACCCGACCCGGGGAAGATACGCAGTATTTT.

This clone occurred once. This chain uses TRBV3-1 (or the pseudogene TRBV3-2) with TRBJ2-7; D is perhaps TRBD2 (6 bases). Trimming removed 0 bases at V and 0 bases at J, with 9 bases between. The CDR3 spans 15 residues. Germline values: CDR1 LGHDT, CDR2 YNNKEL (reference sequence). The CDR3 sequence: CASSQEGGASYEQYF. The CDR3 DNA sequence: TGTGCCAGCAGCCAAGAGGGCGGGGCCTCCTACGAGCAGTACTTC.

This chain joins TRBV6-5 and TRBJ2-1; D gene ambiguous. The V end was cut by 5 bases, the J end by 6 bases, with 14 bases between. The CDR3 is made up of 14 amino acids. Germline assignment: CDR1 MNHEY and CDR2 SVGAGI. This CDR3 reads CASSIRPLVNEQFF. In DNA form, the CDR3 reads TGTGCCAGCAGTATTAGGCCCCTAGTCAATGAGCAGTTCTTC.

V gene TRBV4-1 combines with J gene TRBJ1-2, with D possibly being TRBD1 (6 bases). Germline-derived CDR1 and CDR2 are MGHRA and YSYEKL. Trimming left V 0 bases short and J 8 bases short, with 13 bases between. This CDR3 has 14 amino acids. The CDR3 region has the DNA TGCGCCAGCAGCCAAGACGTCAGGGGAATGGGCTACACCTTC. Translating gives CASSQDVRGMGYTF.

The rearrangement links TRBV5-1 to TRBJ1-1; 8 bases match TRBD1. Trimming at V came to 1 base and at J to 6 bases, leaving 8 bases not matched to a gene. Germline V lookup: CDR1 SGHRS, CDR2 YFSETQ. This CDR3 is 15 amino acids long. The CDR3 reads CASSLTGTGKAEAFF. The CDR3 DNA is TGCGCCAGCAGCTTGACCGGGACAGGAAAGGCTGAAGCTTTCTTT.

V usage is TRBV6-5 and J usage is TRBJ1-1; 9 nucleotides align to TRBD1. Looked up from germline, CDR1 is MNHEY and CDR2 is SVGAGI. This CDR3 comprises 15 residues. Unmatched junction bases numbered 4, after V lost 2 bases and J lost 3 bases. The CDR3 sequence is CASSYPDRGHTEAFF. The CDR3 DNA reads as TGTGCCAGCAGTTACCCGGACAGGGGTCACACTGAAGCTTTCTTT.

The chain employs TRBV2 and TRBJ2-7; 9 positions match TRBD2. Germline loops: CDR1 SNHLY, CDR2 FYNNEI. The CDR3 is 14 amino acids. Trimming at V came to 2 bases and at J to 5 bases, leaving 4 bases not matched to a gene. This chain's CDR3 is CASSELAGSHEQYF. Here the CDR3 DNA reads TGTGCCAGCAGTGAACTAGCGGGGAGTCACGAGCAGTACTTC.

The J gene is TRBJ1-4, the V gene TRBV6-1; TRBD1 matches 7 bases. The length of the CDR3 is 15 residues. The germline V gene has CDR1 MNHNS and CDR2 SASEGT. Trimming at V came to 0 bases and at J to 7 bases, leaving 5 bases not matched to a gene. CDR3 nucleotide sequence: TGTGCCAGCAGTGAAGCCGCAGGGGGAAGTGAAAAACTGTTTTTT. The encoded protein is CASSEAAGGSEKLFF.

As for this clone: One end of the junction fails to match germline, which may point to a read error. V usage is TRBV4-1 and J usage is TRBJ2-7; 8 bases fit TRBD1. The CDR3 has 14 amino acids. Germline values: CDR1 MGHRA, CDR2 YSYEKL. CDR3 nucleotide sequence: TGCGCCAGCAGCCAAGTCCCGAGACAGGGGCCCGGGGACTTC. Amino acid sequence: CASSQVPRQGPGDF.

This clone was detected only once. The CDR3 sequence is CASSFTGVTEAFF. The CDR3 region has the DNA TGTGCCAGCAGTTTTACAGGGGTGACTGAAGCTTTCTTT. The rearrangement links TRBV27 to TRBJ1-1, with 7 positions matching TRBD1. J gave up 5 bases and V 3 bases, and 3 bases lay outside the gene matches. The CDR3 totals 13 residues. CDR1 and CDR2 (germline): MNHEY, SMNVEV (reference sequence).